These 19 T cell receptor beta chains were all obtained from the same sample, sequenced in a study of neoadjuvant anti-PD-1 for oral cavity cancer. Profiled with immunoSEQ multiplex PCR; TCRdb holds only in-frame clones, not every one. The sample shows 30,000 to 40,000 clones, around nine tenths of them seen only once. Sequencing used PBMCs, obtained before nivolumab (anti-PD-1) treatment. The receptors shown here come from a person aged 35-79 years with oral cavity squamous cell carcinoma.

DNA for the CDR3: TGTGCCAGCAGCTCCTCAACCGTGGGGGAGACCCAGTACTTC. It is translated as CASSSSTVGETQYF. The chain links TRBV11-3 to TRBJ2-5; D not certain. V was trimmed by 4 bases and J by 5 bases, leaving 14 bases between them. This CDR3 has 14 amino acids. Germline V gene data show CDR1 as SGHNT and CDR2 as YENEEA.

The CDR3 coding sequence is TGTGCCAGCAGCTGGGGGGATCAGCCCCAGCATTTT. This codes for CASSWGDQPQHF. The genes are TRBV5-6 and TRBJ1-5, with D maybe TRBD1 (5 bases). The V gene lost 3 bases and the J gene lost 5 bases, with 6 bases spanning the gap. The V gene's germline CDR1 is SGHDT and CDR2 YYEEEE. CDR3 size: 12 residues. The full variable domain, in which reference TRBV5-6 and TRBJ1-5 provide the parts outside the CDR3, is DAGVTQSPTHLIKTRGQQVTLRCSPKSGHDTVSWYQQALGQGPQFIFQYYEEEERQRGNFPDRFSGHQFPNYSSELNVNALLLGDSALYLCASSWGDQPQHFGDGTRLSIL.

The chain carries TRBV15 and TRBJ1-5; TRBD1 matches at 8 bases. Germline V gives CDR1 LNHNV, CDR2 YYDKDF (reference sequence). V lost 3 bases, J lost 4 bases, and 2 bases stayed unmatched. The CDR3 has 14 amino acids. The CDR3 region has the DNA TGTGCCACCAGCAGGGACAGGGTAAATCAGCCCCAGCATTTT. Translation: CATSRDRVNQPQHF.

V is TRBV5-5 and J is TRBJ1-3; TRBD1 matches 10 bases. Germline assignment: CDR1 SGHKS and CDR2 YYEKEE (reference sequence). This CDR3 comprises 17 residues. V gave up 2 bases and J gave up 3 bases; unmatched junction bases: 8. DNA of the CDR3: TGTGCCAGCAGCTTCTTCCCGGGACAGGGGTTTGGAAACACCATATATTTT. Protein product: CASSFFPGQGFGNTIYF.

The chain links TRBV27 to TRBJ1-2, with TRBD1 matching 7 bases. The CDR3 totals 15 residues. With 6 bases clipped from V and 5 bases from J, the junction kept 12 bases outside the gene matches. Germline values: CDR1 MNHEY, CDR2 SMNVEV (reference sequence). This CDR3 is CASRRTTGNDYGYTF. The CDR3 DNA reads as TGTGCCAGCAGACGGACGACAGGGAACGATTATGGCTACACCTTC.

The V gene is TRBV19, the J gene TRBJ1-5, with 10 nucleotides matching TRBD1. Germline V CDR1 and CDR2: LNHDA, SQIVND (reference sequence). The ends lost 6 bases at V and 6 bases at J; junction bases unmatched: 11. CDR3 size: 16 residues. The CDR3: CASSQKGQGVGQPQHF. In nucleotides, the CDR3 is TGTGCCAGTAGCCAGAAAGGACAGGGGGTTGGTCAGCCCCAGCATTTT.

The V and J genes are TRBV27 and TRBJ2-4; TRBD2 matches at 7 bases. This CDR3 has 16 residues. V shed 1 base and J 2 bases; nucleotides not matched to a gene: 5. Looked up from germline, CDR1 is MNHEY and CDR2 is SMNVEV (reference sequence). The CDR3, as DNA: TGTGCCAGCAGTTTATGGGCTAGCGGAACCAAAAACATTCAGTACTTC. Protein product: CASSLWASGTKNIQYF.

J is TRBJ1-4 and V is TRBV7-2; D is uncertain. Germline CDR1 reads SGHTA; CDR2 reads FQGNSA. CDR3 length: 12 residues. V was cut by 4 bases and J by 11 bases, with 11 bases left in between. CDR3 residues: CASSSPGPKLFF. As DNA, the CDR3 is TGTGCCAGCAGCTCCCCCGGACCCAAACTGTTTTTT.

The V call is TRBV28, the J call TRBJ2-2; 7 bases align to TRBD1. Germline trimming cut 3 bases from V and 6 bases from J; bases unmatched to any gene: 7. From germline, CDR1 is MDHEN and CDR2 SYDVKM. CDR3 length: 15 residues. The CDR3 loop is CASSFPPDRAGELFF. Written as DNA, the CDR3 is TGTGCCAGCAGTTTTCCCCCCGACAGGGCCGGGGAGCTGTTTTTT.

V and J are TRBV19 and TRBJ1-4, with TRBD1 as a possible D gene (5 bases). V was cut by 7 bases and J by 3 bases, with 12 bases left in between. CDR1 is LNHDA and CDR2 is SQIVND in the germline V gene (reference sequence). The CDR3 runs to 14 residues. In DNA form, the CDR3 reads TGTGCCAGTAACCCAACAGGCTCTAATGAAAAACTGTTTTTT. Amino acid sequence: CASNPTGSNEKLFF.

This clone was observed a single time. The J gene is TRBJ1-2, the V gene TRBV6-1; D is possibly TRBD1 (5 bases). V was cut by 1 base and J by 2 bases, with 20 bases left in between. Germline CDR1 is MNHNS and CDR2 is SASEGT. This CDR3 has 18 residues. CDR3 amino acids: CASSEGRTTGYLNYGYTF. The CDR3 nucleotides are TGTGCCAGCAGTGAAGGGCGGACAACCGGCTATTTAAACTATGGCTACACCTTC.

This chain connects TRBV10-3 to TRBJ2-7; no definite D call. Germline-derived CDR1 and CDR2 are ENHRY and SYGVKD. The CDR3 is 14 amino acids. Trimming removed 3 bases at V and 0 bases at J, with 9 bases between. CDR3 sequence (DNA): TGTGCCATCAGTGACACTTCCAGCTCCTACGAGCAGTACTTC. Amino acid sequence: CAISDTSSSYEQYF.

V gene TRBV5-4 combines with J gene TRBJ2-7; possible D gene TRBD1, 6 bases. Germline assignment: CDR1 SGHNT and CDR2 YYREEE (reference sequence). CDR3 length: 14 amino acids. Trimming shortened V by 2 bases and J by 3 bases, and 12 bases separated the two germline ends. The CDR3: CASSFRDTGYEQYF. The CDR3 nucleotides are TGTGCCAGCAGCTTCCGGGACACTGGCTACGAGCAGTACTTC.

This clone appeared a single time. The chain joins TRBV13 to TRBJ2-7, with TRBD1 identical over 7 bases. Germline V lookup: CDR1 PRHDT, CDR2 FYEKMQ (reference sequence). Trimming at V came to 5 bases and at J to 4 bases, leaving 5 bases not matched to a gene. This CDR3 has 13 amino acids. This CDR3 reads CASSQTGNYEQYF. CDR3 DNA sequence: TGTGCCAGCAGCCAGACAGGGAATTACGAGCAGTACTTC. The full variable domain, in which reference TRBV13 and TRBJ2-7 provide the parts outside the CDR3, is AAGVIQSPRHLIKEKRETATLKCYPIPRHDTVYWYQQGPGQDPQFLISFYEKMQSDKGSIPDRFSAQQFSDYHSELNMSSLELGDSALYFCASSQTGNYEQYFGPGTRLTVT.

The chain recombines TRBV6-1 with TRBJ2-2; D may be TRBD1 (5 bases). Germline V gene lookup returns CDR1 MNHNS and CDR2 SASEGT. The V gene lost 1 base and the J gene lost 6 bases, with 9 bases spanning the gap. The CDR3 runs to 14 residues. This CDR3 reads CASSEGPGPGELFF. DNA of the CDR3: TGTGCCAGCAGTGAAGGGCCAGGGCCCGGGGAGCTGTTTTTT.

The V and J genes are TRBV6-1 and TRBJ1-2; tentative D call: TRBD1 (5 bases). The V end lost 4 bases, the J end lost 4 bases, and 16 bases lay between the germline ends. This CDR3 spans 15 amino acids. Germline V gene data show CDR1 as MNHNS and CDR2 as SASEGT. The chain's CDR3 is CASSAVSGVGYGYTF. The CDR3 DNA reads TGTGCCAGCAGTGCAGTCTCGGGGGTTGGCTATGGCTACACCTTC.

The chain combines TRBV18 with TRBJ2-3, with TRBD2 matching 12 bases. The CDR3 spans 17 residues. CDR1 is KGHSH, CDR2 LQKENI, per germline. J was trimmed by 7 bases and V by 0 bases; bases with no gene match: 8. This CDR3 reads CASSPPNSGLAGYTQYF. CDR3 DNA sequence: TGTGCCAGCTCACCACCCAACTCGGGACTAGCGGGTTATACGCAGTATTTT.

The chain employs TRBV4-1 and TRBJ2-1; D not certain. This CDR3 is 12 amino acids long. CDR1 MGHRA and CDR2 YSYEKL come from the germline V gene. With 1 base removed from V and 6 bases from J, the gap between germline ends came to 4 bases. The CDR3 protein is CASSQGSNEQFF. The CDR3 DNA is TGCGCCAGCAGCCAAGGAAGCAATGAGCAGTTCTTC.

The chain couples TRBV5-1 to TRBJ1-4, with a possible D match to TRBD1 (6 bases). CDR1 SGHRS and CDR2 YFSETQ come from the germline V gene. This CDR3 spans 16 amino acids. V was shortened by 4 bases and J by 3 bases, with 16 bases between the two germline ends. CDR3 region: CASSRNQGWPNEKLFF. CDR3 DNA sequence: TGCGCCAGCAGCCGAAATCAGGGGTGGCCTAATGAAAAACTGTTTTTT. Complete variable domain (other parts from reference TRBV5-1 and TRBJ1-4): KAGVTQTPRYLIKTRGQQVTLSCSPISGHRSVSWYQQTPGQGLQFLFEYFSETQRNKGNFPGRFSGRQFSNSRSEMNVSTLELGDSALYLCASSRNQGWPNEKLFFGSGTQLSVL.